The clone carrying this T cell receptor (beta chain) was seen only a few times. The sample comes from a study of blood T cells in healthy people across ages. Using a J-beta primer mix together with a sample-barcoded 5' primer, a second PCR was run for roughly 7 to 11 cycles. Using its own MiXCR run on the 5' RACE reads, TCRdb lists one record per CDR3 protein. The repertoire includes approximately 800,000 distinct CDR3 sequences, roughly 24% of them detected once, and 3% sits in the top ten. The V and J ends lost 7 bases and 4 bases respectively, with 17 bases between them. The CDR3 consists of 14 residues. The germline gives CDR1 MDHEN, CDR2 SYDVKM. This sample was shared with a second study, whose subject was T cells of mothers and their children.

The sequenced sample was blood. The TCR sequence derives from a boy between 10 and 17 years old in good health. This rearrangement joins TRBV28 to TRBJ2-7; D might be TRBD2 (6 bases). The CDR3 loop is CASTPQVGGYEQYF. CDR3 bases: TGTGCCAGCACTCCTCAGGTGGGGGGATACGAGCAGTACTTC.